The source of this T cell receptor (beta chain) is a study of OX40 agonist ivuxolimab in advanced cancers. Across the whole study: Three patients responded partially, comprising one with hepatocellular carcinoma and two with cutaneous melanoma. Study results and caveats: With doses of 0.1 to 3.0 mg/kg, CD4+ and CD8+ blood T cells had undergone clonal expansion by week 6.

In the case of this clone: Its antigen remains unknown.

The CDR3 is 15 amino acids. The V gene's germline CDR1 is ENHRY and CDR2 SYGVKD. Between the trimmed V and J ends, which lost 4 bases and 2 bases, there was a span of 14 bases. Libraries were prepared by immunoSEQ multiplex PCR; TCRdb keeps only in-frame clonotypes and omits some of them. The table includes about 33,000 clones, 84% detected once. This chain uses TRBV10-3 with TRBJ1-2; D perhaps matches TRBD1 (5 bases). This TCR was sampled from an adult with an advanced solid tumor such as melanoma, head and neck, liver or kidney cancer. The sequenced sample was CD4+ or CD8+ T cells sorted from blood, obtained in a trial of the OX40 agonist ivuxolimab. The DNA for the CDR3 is TGTGCCATCAGTGCAGGGTTGGGGAGGAACTATGGCTACACCTTC. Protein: CAISAGLGRNYGYTF.